Below are 13 T cell receptor beta chains sequenced from a single sample in a study of blood T cell repertoires in COVID-19. The repertoire was sequenced with immunoSEQ multiplex PCR; TCRdb's copy has only in-frame clones and lacks some. Of 85,000 to 95,000 clones listed, about 91% are singletons. The sample comprised peripheral blood. Every receptor here comes from a man in his 60s with acute or convalescent COVID-19.

This clone was counted once. The J gene is TRBJ1-1, the V gene TRBV12-1; the table names TRBD1, a call not compared with the DNA. TRBV12-1 is flagged as a pseudogene. This CDR3 comprises 13 residues. The CDR3: CASRPNRLRVAFF. CDR3 coding DNA: TGTGCCAGCAGGCCTAACAGGCTCCGGGTAGCTTTCTTT.

The chain joins TRBV5-5 to TRBJ2-7; 9 nucleotides match TRBD2. V gave up 1 base and J gave up 0 bases; unmatched junction bases: 5. This CDR3 region has 16 residues. Germline V CDR1 and CDR2: SGHKS, YYEKEE (reference sequence). The CDR3 coding sequence is TGTGCCAGCAGCTTGAGGGCTAGCGGGGTCTCCTACGAGCAGTACTTC. Translation gives CASSLRASGVSYEQYF.

This clone was counted a single time. The gene calls are TRBV19 and TRBJ1-1; D is undetermined. This CDR3 has 13 amino acids. Trimming took 5 bases from V and 0 from J, leaving 7 bases between them. Germline CDR1 and CDR2: LNHDA and SQIVND (reference sequence). In DNA form, the CDR3 reads TGTGCCAGTAGTTCCAGAATGAACACTGAAGCTTTCTTT. Protein: CASSSRMNTEAFF. Filled out from reference TRBV19 and TRBJ1-1, the complete variable domain reads DGGITQSPKYLFRKEGQNVTLSCEQNLNHDAMYWYRQDPGQGLRLIYYSQIVNDFQKGDIAEGYSVSREKKESFPLTVTSAQKNPTAFYLCASSSRMNTEAFFGQGTRLTVV.

The CDR3 coding sequence is TGTGCCAGCAGCCACAGACTAGCGGGACTCCTCGAAGGTACTTACAATGAGCAGTTCTTC. As protein: CASSHRLAGLLEGTYNEQFF. The chain is built from TRBV14 and TRBJ2-1, with 11 bases aligning to TRBD2. Germline V gene sequence: CDR1 SGHDN, CDR2 FVKESK. The CDR3 covers 20 residues. Losses at the gene ends were 3 bases for V and 4 bases for J; bases not matched to a gene: 17.

The V gene is TRBV7-3, the J gene TRBJ2-2; possibly TRBD2 for D (5 bases). Trimming left V 1 base short and J 4 bases short, with 19 bases between. Germline CDR1 SGHTA, CDR2 FQGTGA. This CDR3 spans 18 amino acids. The CDR3 region is CASSLKFFRRTTTGELFF. CDR3 bases: TGTGCCAGCAGCTTAAAGTTTTTCAGGAGGACGACCACCGGGGAGCTGTTTTTT.

V and J are TRBV5-1 and TRBJ2-6, with D possibly TRBD1 on 5 matching bases. The CDR3 extends over 19 amino acids. Germline CDR1 is SGHRS and CDR2 is YFSETQ. V was cut by 2 bases and J by 0 bases, with 18 bases left in between. This chain's CDR3 is CASSFYRGSLTSGANVLTF. The CDR3 coding sequence is TGCGCCAGCAGCTTTTATAGGGGATCCCTCACCTCTGGGGCCAACGTCCTGACTTTC.

The V gene is TRBV30, the J gene TRBJ1-3; 7 bases fit TRBD1. The CDR3 is 14 amino acids. Trimming took 2 bases from V and 2 from J; bases not matched to a gene: 3. Germline lookup yields CDR1 GTSNPN and CDR2 SVGIG (reference sequence). The CDR3 DNA is TGTGCCTGGAGTATGACAGGGCCTGGAAACACCATATATTTT. As protein: CAWSMTGPGNTIYF.

This chain links TRBV2 with TRBJ2-3; a possible D gene is TRBD1 (5 bases). Trimming took off 5 bases at V and 3 bases at J, with 9 bases between the two ends. The CDR3 is made up of 13 amino acids. Germline-derived CDR1 and CDR2 are SNHLY and FYNNEI. The CDR3 coding sequence is TGTGCCAGCAGTTGGGGCGTGACAGATACGCAGTATTTT. It codes for CASSWGVTDTQYF. Using reference TRBV2 and TRBJ2-3 for the parts outside the CDR3, the full variable domain is EPEVTQTPSHQVTQMGQEVILRCVPISNHLYFYWYRQILGQKVEFLVSFYNNEISEKSEIFDDQFSVERPDGSNFTLKIRSTKLEDSAMYFCASSWGVTDTQYFGPGTRLTVL.

This chain connects TRBV29-1 to TRBJ1-5; D is unclear. Germline V lookup: CDR1 SQVTM, CDR2 ANQGSEA. V was pared by 4 bases and J by 0 bases, with 7 bases between. The CDR3 is made up of 13 amino acids. In DNA, the CDR3 is TGCAGCGTTGGCGGGGTTAGCAATCAGCCCCAGCATTTT. It specifies CSVGGVSNQPQHF.

The chain joins TRBV19 to TRBJ1-1, with 11 bases lining up with TRBD1. V was pared by 3 bases and J by 4 bases, with 7 bases of the junction left unmatched. CDR1 LNHDA and CDR2 SQIVND come from the germline V gene (reference sequence). The CDR3 has 16 residues. Here the CDR3 reads CASSIGTGGIATEAFF. CDR3 sequence (DNA): TGTGCCAGTAGTATCGGGACAGGGGGTATTGCCACTGAAGCTTTCTTT.

The chain combines TRBV6-1 with TRBJ2-7; 16 bases are shared with TRBD2. Losses at the gene ends were 3 bases for V and 4 bases for J; bases not matched to a gene: 3. This CDR3 spans 16 amino acids. From germline, CDR1 is MNHNS and CDR2 SASEGT. CDR3 nucleotides: TGTGCCAGCAGTGAGCCGGGACTAGCGGGAGGGTACGAGCAGTACTTC. Amino acids: CASSEPGLAGGYEQYF.

The rearrangement uses TRBV27 and TRBJ1-1; no clear D. This CDR3 is built from 13 residues. Trimming removed 3 bases at V and 1 base at J, with 6 bases between. CDR1 is MNHEY, CDR2 SMNVEV, per germline (reference sequence). The CDR3 sequence: CASSFTRNTEAFF. CDR3 DNA: TGTGCCAGCAGTTTCACGAGGAACACTGAAGCTTTCTTT.

This chain joins TRBV27 and TRBJ2-5; D call uncertain. CDR1 is MNHEY, CDR2 SMNVEV, per germline (reference sequence). Trimming removed 5 bases at V and 2 bases at J, with 9 bases between. The CDR3 is made up of 13 amino acids. The CDR3 reads CASSPVGQETQYF. CDR3 DNA sequence: TGTGCCAGCAGTCCAGTTGGTCAAGAGACCCAGTACTTC.